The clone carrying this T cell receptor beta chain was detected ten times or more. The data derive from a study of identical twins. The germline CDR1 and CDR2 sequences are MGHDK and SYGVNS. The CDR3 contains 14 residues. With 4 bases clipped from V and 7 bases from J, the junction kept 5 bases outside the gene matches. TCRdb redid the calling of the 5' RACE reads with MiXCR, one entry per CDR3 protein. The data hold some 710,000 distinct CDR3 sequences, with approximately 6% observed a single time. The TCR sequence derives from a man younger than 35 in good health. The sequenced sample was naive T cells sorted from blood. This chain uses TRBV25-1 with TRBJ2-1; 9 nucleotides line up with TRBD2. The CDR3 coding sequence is TGTGCCAGCAGTGTTAGCGGGAGTTGGAATGAGCAGTTCTTC. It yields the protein CASSVSGSWNEQFF.